This T cell receptor (beta chain) was captured by sequencing in a study of T cell responses to AZD1222 COVID-19 vaccine. Study-wide findings and caveats: Sampling that yielded the repertoires occurred only after the peak T cell response. Reportedly, nearly half the spike-specific TCRs target unmutated variant regions. White British people made up most donors, females outnumbered males, and clonal diversity was possibly underestimated.

As to this clone: Its specificity is unknown.

Method: immunoSEQ multiplex PCR; TCRdb's copy keeps in-frame clones and lacks some. In the table there are 150,000 or so clones, 80% to 85% of which are singletons. This CDR3 is built from 15 residues. The V gene's germline CDR1 is SGHDN and CDR2 FVKESK. V dropped 4 bases and J dropped 0 bases, with 7 bases sitting between them. This chain connects TRBV14 to TRBJ2-6; no firm D call. The source of this sequence is an adult in good health. The sequencing used peripheral blood, collected on day 0 of MenACWY control vaccination. CDR3: CASSPRRSGANVLTF. For the CDR3, the DNA is TGTGCCAGCAGCCCCCGGCGCTCTGGGGCCAACGTCCTGACTTTC.